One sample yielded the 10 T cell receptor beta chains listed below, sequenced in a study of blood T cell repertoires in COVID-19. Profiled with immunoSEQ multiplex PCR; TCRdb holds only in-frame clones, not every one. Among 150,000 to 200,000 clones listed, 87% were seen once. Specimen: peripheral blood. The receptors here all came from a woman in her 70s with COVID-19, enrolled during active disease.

The DNA for the CDR3 is TGTGCCAGCAGCGATTCAAGGACACCCACCGGGGAGCTGTTTTTT. Translated: CASSDSRTPTGELFF. The genes are TRBV2 and TRBJ2-2, with D tentatively TRBD1 (5 bases). The CDR3 is 15 amino acids. V gave up 6 bases and J gave up 4 bases, with 15 bases separating them. Germline V lookup: CDR1 SNHLY, CDR2 FYNNEI.

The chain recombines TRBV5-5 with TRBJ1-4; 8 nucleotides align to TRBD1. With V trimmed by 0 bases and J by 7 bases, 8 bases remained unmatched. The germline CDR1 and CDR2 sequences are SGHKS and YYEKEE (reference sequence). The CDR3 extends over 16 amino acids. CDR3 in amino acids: CASSLASGGAGEKLFF. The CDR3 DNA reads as TGTGCCAGCAGCTTGGCTTCAGGGGGCGCAGGTGAAAAACTGTTTTTT.

The CDR3: CASSLVGQARGYTF. As DNA, the CDR3 is TGTGCCAGCAGTTTGGTGGGACAGGCGAGAGGCTACACCTTC. The V gene is TRBV28, the J gene TRBJ1-2; 8 nucleotides line up with TRBD1. V lost 3 bases, J lost 8 bases, and 8 bases stayed unmatched. This CDR3 comprises 14 residues. Looked up from germline, CDR1 is MDHEN and CDR2 is SYDVKM.

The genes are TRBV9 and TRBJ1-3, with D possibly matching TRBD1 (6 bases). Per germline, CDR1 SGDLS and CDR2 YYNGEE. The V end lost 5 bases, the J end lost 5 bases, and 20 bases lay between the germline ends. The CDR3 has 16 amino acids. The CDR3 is CASSRPTQGTRNTIYF. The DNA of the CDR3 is TGTGCCAGCAGTCGACCTACTCAGGGGACTAGAAACACCATATATTTT.

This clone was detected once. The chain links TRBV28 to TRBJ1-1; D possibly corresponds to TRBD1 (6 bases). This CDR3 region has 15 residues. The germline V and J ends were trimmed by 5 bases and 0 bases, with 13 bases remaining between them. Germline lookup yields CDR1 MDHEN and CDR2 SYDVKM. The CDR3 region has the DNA TGTGCCAGCAGTCCGCGTGGGGGCTTGAACACTGAAGCTTTCTTT. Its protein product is CASSPRGGLNTEAFF.

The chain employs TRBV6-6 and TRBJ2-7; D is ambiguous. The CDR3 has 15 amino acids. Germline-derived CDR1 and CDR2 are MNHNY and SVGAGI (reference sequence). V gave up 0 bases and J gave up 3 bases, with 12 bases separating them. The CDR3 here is CASSYSQRSLYEQYF. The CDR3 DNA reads TGTGCCAGCAGTTACTCTCAGAGGAGTCTCTACGAGCAGTACTTC.

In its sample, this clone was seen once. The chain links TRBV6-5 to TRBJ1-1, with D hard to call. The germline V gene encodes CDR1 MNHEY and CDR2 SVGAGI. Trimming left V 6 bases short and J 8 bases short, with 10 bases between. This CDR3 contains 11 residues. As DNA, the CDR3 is TGTGCCAGCAGGACGGCAGGCGAAGCTTTCTTT. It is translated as CASRTAGEAFF.

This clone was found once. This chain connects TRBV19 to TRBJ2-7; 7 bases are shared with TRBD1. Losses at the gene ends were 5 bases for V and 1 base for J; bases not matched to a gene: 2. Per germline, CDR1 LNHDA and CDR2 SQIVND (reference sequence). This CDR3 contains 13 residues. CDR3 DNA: TGTGCCAGTAGTCCACAGGGGTCCTACGAGCAGTACTTC. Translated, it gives CASSPQGSYEQYF.

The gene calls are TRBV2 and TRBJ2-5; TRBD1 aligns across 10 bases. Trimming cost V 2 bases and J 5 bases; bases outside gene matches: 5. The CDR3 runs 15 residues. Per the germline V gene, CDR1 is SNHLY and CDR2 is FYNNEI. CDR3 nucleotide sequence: TGTGCCAGCAGTGAACGGACAGGGGGGACGGAGACCCAGTACTTC. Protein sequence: CASSERTGGTETQYF.

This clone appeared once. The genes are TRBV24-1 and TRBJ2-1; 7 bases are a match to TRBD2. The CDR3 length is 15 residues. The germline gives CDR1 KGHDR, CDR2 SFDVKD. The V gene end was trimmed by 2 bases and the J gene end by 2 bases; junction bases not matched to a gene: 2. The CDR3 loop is CATSDSRGAYNEQFF. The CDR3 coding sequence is TGTGCCACCAGTGATTCCCGGGGGGCCTACAATGAGCAGTTCTTC.